Listed below are T cell receptor beta chains from one sample, sequenced in a study of T cells in Graves' hyperthyroidism and ophthalmopathy. One entry per CDR3 protein results from TCRdb running MiXCR on the multiplex PCR reads. The top ten hold around 79% of the sample, which has approximately 360,000 distinct CDR3 sequences, 20% to 25% seen once. Sequencing was done on a sample of blood. The receptors shown here come from a man aged 45 to 65 with Graves' hyperthyroidism. The CDR3 runs from the conserved cysteine through the conserved F or W. The order of the fields is V gene, clone size, J gene, D gene, CDR3 protein, CDR3 DNA. D genes are given only for firm matches. Size is omitted from some rows. Given values are once, few, many or a class for expanded clones.

V: TRBV12-3/TRBV12-4
size: NA
J: TRBJ2-5
D: NA
CDR3: CASSEDNSETQYF
DNA: TGTGCCAGCAGTGAAGACAATTCCGAGACCCAGTACTTC

V: TRBV6-1
size: many
J: TRBJ1-2
D: NA
CDR3: CASSSMRMGGYTF
DNA: TGTGCCAGCAGTTCTATGAGGATGGGGGGCTACACCTTC

V: TRBV20-1
size: NA
J: TRBJ2-3
D: TRBD2
CDR3: CSARRGRATDTQYF
DNA: TGCAGTGCTAGGCGGGGGAGGGCGACAGATACGCAGTATTTT

V: TRBV12-5
size: NA
J: TRBJ1-2
D: NA
CDR3: CASGFRGADGYTF
DNA: TGTGCTAGTGGTTTTCGGGGGGCAGATGGCTACACCTTC

V: TRBV12-5
size: NA
J: TRBJ2-7
D: NA
CDR3: CASGLGQPYEQYF
DNA: TGTGCTAGTGGTTTGGGCCAGCCCTACGAGCAGTACTTC

V: TRBV5-1
size: NA
J: TRBJ2-7
D: TRBD1
CDR3: CASSLVAGGVYEQYF
DNA: TGCGCCAGCAGCTTGGTGGCAGGGGGCGTCTACGAGCAGTACTTC

V: TRBV5-1
size: NA
J: TRBJ2-7
D: NA
CDR3: CASKALGEQYF
DNA: TGCGCCAGCAAGGCCCTCGGTGAGCAGTACTTC

V: TRBV15
size: NA
J: TRBJ2-4
D: NA
CDR3: CATSREGDKIAKNIQYF
DNA: TGTGCCACCAGCAGAGAGGGGGACAAAATAGCCAAAAACATTCAGTACTTC

V: TRBV3-1
size: few
J: TRBJ2-7
D: NA
CDR3: CASSPGYEISYEQYF
DNA: TGTGCCAGCAGCCCGGGGTACGAGATCTCCTACGAGCAGTACTTC

V: TRBV6-2/TRBV6-3
size: few
J: TRBJ2-7
D: NA
CDR3: CASSYGHGYEQYF
DNA: TGTGCCAGCAGTTACGGACACGGCTACGAGCAGTACTTC

V: TRBV20-1
size: few
J: TRBJ2-7
D: NA
CDR3: CSALGGWAYEQYF
DNA: TGCAGTGCGCTGGGAGGTTGGGCCTACGAGCAGTACTTC

V: TRBV6-5
size: NA
J: TRBJ2-7
D: TRBD2
CDR3: CASSSDSGRNIRTNEQYF
DNA: TGTGCCAGCAGTTCCGATAGCGGGAGGAACATACGTACCAACGAGCAGTACTTC

V: TRBV3-1
size: few
J: TRBJ2-2
D: NA
CDR3: CASSFASLGGELFF
DNA: TGTGCCAGCAGTTTCGCTAGCTTAGGCGGGGAGCTGTTTTTT

V: TRBV10-3
size: NA
J: TRBJ1-1
D: NA
CDR3: CAISDDTEAFF
DNA: TGTGCCATCAGTGACGACACTGAAGCTTTCTTT

V: TRBV5-6
size: NA
J: TRBJ1-1
D: NA
CDR3: CASSLGWEMNTEAFF
DNA: TGTGCCAGCAGCTTGGGCTGGGAAATGAACACTGAAGCTTTCTTT

V: TRBV18
size: few
J: TRBJ1-1
D: NA
CDR3: CASSPPDSLNTEAFF
DNA: TGTGCCAGCTCACCCCCGGACAGTTTGAACACTGAAGCTTTCTTT

V: TRBV2
size: NA
J: TRBJ2-3
D: NA
CDR3: CASSEGQGTDTQYF
DNA: TGTGCCAGCAGTGAAGGACAGGGCACAGATACGCAGTATTTT

V: TRBV2
size: many
J: TRBJ2-5
D: NA
CDR3: CASIHPQETQYF
DNA: TGTGCCAGCATTCACCCACAAGAGACCCAGTACTTC

V: TRBV7-2
size: NA
J: TRBJ1-2
D: NA
CDR3: CASSPPQANYGYTF
DNA: TGTGCCAGCAGCCCCCCCCAGGCTAACTATGGCTACACCTTC

V: TRBV19
size: NA
J: TRBJ2-2
D: TRBD2
CDR3: CASSSLAGGKTGELFF
DNA: TGTGCCAGTAGTTCACTAGCGGGAGGAAAGACCGGGGAGCTGTTTTTT

V: TRBV20-1
size: many
J: TRBJ2-1
D: TRBD2
CDR3: CSARDPGASGSYEQFF
DNA: TGCAGTGCTAGAGATCCTGGGGCTAGCGGGAGCTATGAGCAGTTCTTC

V: TRBV6-1
size: NA
J: TRBJ1-5
D: NA
CDR3: CASTLDGSNQPQHF
DNA: TGTGCCAGCACACTGGACGGTAGCAATCAGCCCCAGCATTTT

V: TRBV3-1
size: NA
J: TRBJ2-3
D: NA
CDR3: CASSQVRGAQGNTNTQYF
DNA: TGTGCCAGCAGCCAAGTAAGGGGGGCTCAGGGGAATACTAATACGCAGTATTTT

V: TRBV11-2
size: many
J: TRBJ2-5
D: TRBD2
CDR3: CASSSQRDYQETQYF
DNA: TGTGCCAGCAGCTCACAGCGGGACTACCAAGAGACCCAGTACTTC

V: TRBV6-2/TRBV6-3
size: NA
J: TRBJ2-7
D: TRBD2
CDR3: CASGGLAGGPREQYF
DNA: TGTGCCAGCGGAGGACTAGCGGGAGGGCCGCGGGAGCAGTACTTC

V: TRBV20-1
size: few
J: TRBJ2-2
D: NA
CDR3: CSARDWGINTGELFF
DNA: TGCAGTGCTAGAGATTGGGGGATCAACACCGGGGAGCTGTTTTTT

V: TRBV5-1
size: NA
J: TRBJ1-2
D: NA
CDR3: CASSFQGGGYGYTF
DNA: TGCGCCAGCAGCTTCCAAGGGGGAGGCTATGGCTACACCTTC

V: TRBV28
size: NA
J: TRBJ1-2
D: TRBD1
CDR3: CASSWTGVYGYTF
DNA: TGTGCCAGCAGTTGGACAGGGGTCTATGGCTACACCTTC

V: TRBV5-6
size: NA
J: TRBJ2-1
D: NA
CDR3: CASSLVAGDRSSSYNEQFF
DNA: TGTGCCAGCAGCTTGGTCGCAGGGGACCGTTCCTCGTCCTACAATGAGCAGTTCTTC

V: TRBV5-1
size: NA
J: TRBJ2-2
D: NA
CDR3: CASSDTGRTGELFF
DNA: TGCGCCAGCAGTGATACGGGACGCACCGGGGAGCTGTTTTTT

V: TRBV2
size: NA
J: TRBJ2-5
D: TRBD2
CDR3: CASSEVYLAGTETQYF
DNA: TGTGCCAGCAGTGAAGTTTATCTAGCGGGCACAGAGACCCAGTACTTC

V: TRBV10-1
size: few
J: TRBJ1-1
D: NA
CDR3: CASSDGRFEAFF
DNA: TGCGCCAGCAGTGATGGAAGGTTTGAAGCTTTCTTT

V: TRBV2
size: few
J: TRBJ1-4
D: TRBD1
CDR3: CASRPNRGGTEKLFF
DNA: TGTGCCAGCAGGCCCAACAGGGGGGGGACGGAAAAACTGTTTTTT

V: TRBV19
size: NA
J: TRBJ1-5
D: TRBD1
CDR3: CASRGQAQPQHF
DNA: TGTGCCAGTAGGGGACAGGCCCAGCCCCAGCATTTT

V: TRBV7-3
size: many
J: TRBJ2-3
D: NA
CDR3: CASSLGGERDTQYF
DNA: TGTGCCAGCAGCTTAGGGGGCGAAAGGGATACGCAGTATTTT

V: TRBV7-2
size: once
J: TRBJ2-7
D: TRBD2
CDR3: CASSQATSGAYHEQYF
DNA: TGTGCCAGCAGCCAAGCTACTAGCGGGGCTTACCACGAGCAGTACTTC

V: TRBV28
size: few
J: TRBJ2-5
D: NA
CDR3: CASSWGGGRGETQYF
DNA: TGTGCCAGCAGTTGGGGGGGGGGCCGAGGGGAGACCCAGTACTTC

V: TRBV3-1
size: NA
J: TRBJ1-4
D: NA
CDR3: CASSPLGGNEKLFF
DNA: TGTGCCAGCAGCCCCCTCGGGGGTAATGAAAAACTGTTTTTT

V: TRBV29-1
size: NA
J: TRBJ2-2
D: NA
CDR3: CSVTGTSNTGELFF
DNA: TGCAGCGTCACTGGGACATCGAACACCGGGGAGCTGTTTTTT

V: TRBV12-3/TRBV12-4
size: few
J: TRBJ2-7
D: NA
CDR3: CASSFGTYEQYF
DNA: TGTGCCAGCAGTTTCGGGACCTACGAGCAGTACTTC